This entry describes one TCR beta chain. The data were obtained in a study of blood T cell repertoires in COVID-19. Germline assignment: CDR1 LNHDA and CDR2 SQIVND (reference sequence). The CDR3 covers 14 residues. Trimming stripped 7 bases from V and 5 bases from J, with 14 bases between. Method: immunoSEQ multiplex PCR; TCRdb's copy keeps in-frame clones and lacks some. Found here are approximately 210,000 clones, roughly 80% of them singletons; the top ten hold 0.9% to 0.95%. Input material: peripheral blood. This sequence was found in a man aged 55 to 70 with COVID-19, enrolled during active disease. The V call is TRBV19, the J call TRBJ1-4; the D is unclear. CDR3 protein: CASTPSWANEKLFF. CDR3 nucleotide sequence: TGTGCCAGTACCCCCTCCTGGGCAAATGAAAAACTGTTTTTT.